The source of this T cell receptor beta chain is a study of T-cell memory formation after mild COVID-19 (dated by TCRdb to about 2021). About the full investigation: TCR sequence clusters from the two donors were found to be largely donor specific. In two donors, T-cell clones that expanded and contracted after mild COVID-19 were tracked by sequencing TCRalpha and TCRbeta repertoires over time. The cohort was made up of two young adult volunteers, one female and one male, who were previously healthy.

V lost 2 bases and J lost 5 bases, and the count of bases not matched to a germline gene is 16. The CDR3 goes from the cysteine to the phenylalanine over 19 residues. Only the CDR3 DNA stays, 57 bases, in frame from base 1. TCRdb lists the instrument as Illumina NovaSeq 6000. TCRalpha and TCRbeta cDNA libraries were built by 5'RACE with constant-segment primers, adding sample barcodes and unique molecular identifiers. RNA was extracted from every sample with Trizol reagent. The libraries were amplified in two PCR steps, and the second step added a second sample barcode and Illumina TruSeq adapters. Sequencing of libraries was performed on an Illumina NovaSeq with 2 x 150 bp paired-end reads. The authors processed their data as follows. Reads were demultiplexed and collapsed into UMI-guided consensus sequences with migec v1.2.7. Using mixcr v2.1.11, UMI consensuses were aligned to TRA and TRB V and J templates and then assembled into clonotypes. A clonotype was counted as expanded or contracted only if both edgeR and NoisET called the change significant, with noise models trained on biological replicates. For edgeR calls, the thresholds were a false discovery rate-adjusted p below 0.01 and a log2 fold-change of 1. PCA with hierarchical clustering of max-normalized trajectories of the 1000 most abundant clonotypes was used as exploratory dynamics analysis. Separately sequenced CD4+ and CD8+ repertoires were used to assign a CD4 or CD8 phenotype to each responding clone. TCRdb took the public reads, trimmed them with fastp at Q25, ran MiXCR for clone calling and kept in-frame beta chains. CDR3 protein sequences are deduplicated, and each keeps its most common genes and DNA. TCRdb's processing, not the authors' own work, is the source of the V and J calls. Across this sample there are 250,000 to 300,000 distinct CDR3 sequences, with roughly 16% seen only once. The ten largest clonotypes hold 20% to 25% of the sample.

PBMCs were isolated by Ficoll-Paque density gradient centrifugation. In its sample, this clonotype was seen many times. Its antigen specificity is not known. No base-level quality is on record; no much larger clone is a single base apart. Points the paper makes about the study in general: Only two mild cases were covered in the study, and larger cohorts including severe cases with pre-infection samples were considered necessary. Contracting CD4+ clones were located mainly in the CM and EM memory subsets, whereas CD8+ clones were found to be enriched in EMRA. Some responding clones were detected in pre-infection memory, suggesting pre-existing cross-reactive memory T cells joined the SARS-CoV-2 response. Clones contracting from day 15 to 85 had balanced CD4/CD8 phenotypes, while a second wave expanding from day 15 to 37 was biased towards CD4+. SARS-CoV-2 specificity was not confirmed for the second-wave clones peaking on day 37.

The sequence came from a man between 18 and 29 years old who had mild COVID-19 (a few samples of this study predate the infection). The sample titles of this study are shuffled in the database, so cell type and time point are left out; the donor was told from shared clones. The sample comprised PBMCs or a T cell subset sorted from them (not recorded which). The sequence links TRBV12-3 or TRBV12-4 to TRBJ2-2, and TRBD2 matches 8 of the central bases. The CDR3 has the sequence CASSLRLLRGAPGTGELFF. DNA sequence: TGTGCCAGCAGTTTAAGATTGTTGCGGGGGGCCCCTGGGACCGGGGAGCTGTTTTTT.